Listed below are T cell receptor beta chains from one sample, sequenced in a study of prognosis after radiotherapy for stage I lung cancer. TCRdb re-called the multiplex PCR reads through MiXCR, storing one row per CDR3 protein. The sample shows about 18,000 distinct CDR3 sequences, over 25% of them seen only once. Sequenced here: PBMCs, sampled before or after stereotactic body radiation therapy (not recorded which). These TCRs come from a donor aged 50 or older with non-small cell lung cancer. Each CDR3 is given without its conserved first and last residue. Each record gives: clone size, J gene, V gene, CDR3 protein. Size is stated for part of the rows, as once, few or many counts, or as a class when the clone is expanded.

many	TRBJ1-4	TRBV6-1	ASSGTGGYEKLF
NA	TRBJ2-1	TRBV20-1	SDQGLARWFVQF
NA	TRBJ2-7	TRBV2	VSRANSYEQC
many	TRBJ2-2	TRBV15	ATSRARGDTGELF
many	TRBJ1-4	TRBV19	ASSPQQGRGEELF
many	TRBJ1-1	TRBV5-1	ASGTGGPNTEAF
many	TRBJ2-7	TRBV9	ASSQGLGDYEQY
many	TRBJ2-3	TRBV19	ASSIVSGRATDTQY
many	TRBJ1-4	TRBV4-2	ASSQGRGGTWEKLF
NA	TRBJ2-3	TRBV7-2	ASSNRQGKYTDTQY
NA	TRBJ2-3	TRBV12-3/TRBV12-4	ASSSGSTDKKY
many	TRBJ2-2	TRBV20-1	SVLQGESNTGELF
many	TRBJ2-4	TRBV7-2	ASSFSPGVTNIQY
once	TRBJ2-3	TRBV7-7	ASSPYRVGDTQY
many	TRBJ2-1	TRBV5-5	ASSLFAGTSVYNEQF
many	TRBJ1-4	TRBV20-1	SAQPLSSGGNEKLF
many	TRBJ2-1	TRBV6-5	ASSWAWAYNEQF
medium-sized	TRBJ2-2	TRBV6-1	ASSSRGELF
many	TRBJ1-4	TRBV27	ASSKTGGDEKLF
many	TRBJ1-5	TRBV7-8	ASSLEAGAQPQH
many	TRBJ2-1	TRBV20-1	SARGGSGGSGQF
many	TRBJ2-7	TRBV10-2	ASSEGTGVVDEQY
many	TRBJ2-3	TRBV7-9	ASSLRSGRVDTQY
many	TRBJ2-7	TRBV10-3	AISESTQAYEQY
NA	TRBJ2-5	TRBV20-1	SARGGEGRTKETQY
many	TRBJ2-7	TRBV27	ASSLGRDYEQY
many	TRBJ2-7	TRBV7-6	ASSSDGYEQY
many	TRBJ2-3	TRBV20-1	SARDRRGSTDTQY
many	TRBJ1-1	TRBV14	ASSQLDTGNTEAF